This T cell receptor beta chain is from a study of T cell repertoires in cytomegalovirus infection. Study summary: Public TCR beta signatures were indicative of both CMV infection and a matching HLA type.

Via MiXCR, TCRdb re-called the reads, giving one row per CDR3 protein. The data show about 450,000 distinct CDR3 sequences, 30% to 40% seen once. This clonotype has a handful of counts. The antigen is undetermined. Study observations and caveats: HLA-C-restricted, CMV-specific TCR beta clonotypes were dominant ex vivo. Totalled public TCR beta family frequency picked out people who carried CMV plus the relevant HLA.

Trimming cost V 1 base and J 3 bases; bases outside gene matches: 9. Germline V CDR1 and CDR2: ENHRY, SYGVKD. This CDR3 has 16 amino acids. The chain combines TRBV10-3 with TRBJ2-7; 7 bases align to TRBD1. The sequenced sample was PBMCs. This TCR derives from a human donor in good health (CMV status not recorded). Some clones in this sample may be carry-over from other donors' samples. CDR3 DNA sequence: TGTGCCATCAGTGAGTTAGGACAGGCTAAAGACTACGAGCAGTACTTC. This codes for CAISELGQAKDYEQYF.